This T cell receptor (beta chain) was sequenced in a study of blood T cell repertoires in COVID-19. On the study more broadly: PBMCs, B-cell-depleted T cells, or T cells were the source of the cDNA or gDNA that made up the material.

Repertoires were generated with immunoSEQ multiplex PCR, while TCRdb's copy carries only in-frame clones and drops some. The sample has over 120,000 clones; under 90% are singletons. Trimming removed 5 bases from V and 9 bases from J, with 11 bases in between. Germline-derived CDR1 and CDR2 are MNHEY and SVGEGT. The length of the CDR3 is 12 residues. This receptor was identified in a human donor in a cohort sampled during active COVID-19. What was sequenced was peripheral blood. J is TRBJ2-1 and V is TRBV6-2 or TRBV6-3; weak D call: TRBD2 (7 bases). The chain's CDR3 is CASSNRGGEQFF. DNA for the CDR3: TGTGCCAGCAGTAATAGGGGGGGTGAGCAGTTCTTC.